The clone carrying this T cell receptor beta chain was seen only a few times. The antigen is unknown. Germline CDR1 reads ENHRY; CDR2 reads SYGVKD. J gave up 1 base and V 4 bases, and 6 bases lay outside the gene matches. The CDR3 contains 15 residues. This sample was included in a study of cytomegalovirus exposure and HLA in healthy donors. General study findings and limits: It was reported that TCR beta sequences correctly inferred the HLA-A and HLA-B alleles for most subjects. Later, an analysis found that common viral pathogens appeared to be linked with several of the most significant clusters.

Use of 60 Vbeta and 13 Jbeta primers characterized the PCR. Assay used: immunoSEQ multiplex PCR; TCRdb lists only in-frame clones, some missing. The table lists roughly 100,000 clones, approximately 80% of them singletons, with approximately 5.3% in the top ten. This chain connects TRBV10-3 to TRBJ1-1; 7 nucleotides match TRBD1. The sequencing sample was made of PBMCs. This sequence was found in a woman aged 18-30 years in good health and CMV-seropositive. The CDR3 is CAISANRGSNTEAFF. Here the CDR3 DNA reads TGTGCCATCAGTGCCAACAGGGGCTCGAACACTGAAGCTTTCTTT.